Listed here are 30 T cell receptor beta chains from one sample, sequenced in a study of T cells expressing NK-cell markers. Reprocessing the 5' RACE reads, TCRdb reports a single entry for every CDR3 protein and omits DNA. The sample table sets out 500,000 to 700,000 distinct CDR3 sequences. Material: blood T cells: a sorted CD56 or NKG2C T cell subset, CD4+ or CD8+ T cells, or bulk PBMC T cells (not recorded which). All receptors derive from a man younger than 35 in good health.

This chain uses TRBV5-5 with TRBJ2-7; TCRdb's assignment of TRBD1 cannot be checked, as there is no DNA. This CDR3 contains 15 residues. Germline assignment: CDR1 SGHKS and CDR2 YYEKEE (reference sequence). CDR3 protein: CASSVSAGSSYEQYF.

V and J are TRBV20-1 and TRBJ2-3; TCRdb's D gene call, TRBD1, goes unchecked for lack of DNA. The CDR3 is 13 residues long. Germline CDR1 DFQATT, CDR2 SNEGSKA (reference sequence). The CDR3 region is CSAAPTGTDTQYF.

This chain uses TRBV2 with TRBJ1-5. Looked up from germline, CDR1 is SNHLY and CDR2 is FYNNEI. The CDR3 is made up of 13 amino acids. The CDR3 here is CASSQDRNQPQHF.

The chain is built from TRBV6-1 and TRBJ2-2; TCRdb designates TRBD2, a call that cannot be tested without DNA. Germline lookup yields CDR1 MNHNS and CDR2 SASEGT. The CDR3 runs to 15 residues. CDR3 residues: CASSEGLSYTGELFF.

The rearrangement joins TRBV30 to TRBJ2-1; TCRdb lists TRBD2, though no DNA is available to test this call. Germline V gives CDR1 GTSNPN, CDR2 SVGIG (reference sequence). This CDR3 region has 11 residues. This CDR3 reads CAWTEEAEQFF.

The chain uses TRBV4-3 and TRBJ1-6. CDR1 is LGHNA, CDR2 YSLEER, per germline. The CDR3 loop spans 15 amino acids. CDR3 sequence: CASSQVGRQNSPLHF.

The CDR3 sequence is CATSDPITGRGEAFF. V and J are TRBV24-1 and TRBJ1-1; TCRdb designates TRBD1, a call that cannot be tested without DNA. The CDR3 runs 15 residues. The V gene's germline CDR1 is KGHDR and CDR2 SFDVKD.

The chain carries TRBV15 and TRBJ1-6; without DNA, the TCRdb call of TRBD1 cannot be checked. CDR3 length equals 15 residues. CDR1 is LNHNV and CDR2 is YYDKDF in the germline V gene (reference sequence). CDR3 in amino acids: CATSRVGTGNSPLHF.

CDR3 sequence reads: CASSPRTGGNQPQHF. The V gene is TRBV2, the J gene TRBJ1-5; the TCRdb D gene call, TRBD1, has no DNA to confirm it. The germline V gene encodes CDR1 SNHLY and CDR2 FYNNEI. The CDR3 spans 15 residues. The full variable domain, its missing parts supplied by reference TRBV2 and TRBJ1-5, is EPEVTQTPSHQVTQMGQEVILRCVPISNHLYFYWYRQILGQKVEFLVSFYNNEISEKSEIFDDQFSVERPDGSNFTLKIRSTKLEDSAMYFCASSPRTGGNQPQHFGDGTRLSIL.

The CDR3 loop is CASALAGTNQETQYF. The J gene is TRBJ2-5, the V gene TRBV4-1; TCRdb's assignment of TRBD2 cannot be checked, as there is no DNA. The CDR3 runs 15 residues. The V gene's germline CDR1 is MGHRA and CDR2 YSYEKL.

The V gene is TRBV4-2, the J gene TRBJ2-5; the D call from TCRdb, TRBD2, cannot be confirmed without DNA. Germline V gene data show CDR1 as LGHNA and CDR2 as YNFKEQ. The CDR3 is made up of 16 amino acids. The CDR3 is CASSLVTSGRQETQYF.

This chain joins TRBV11-1 and TRBJ2-6. Germline V gene lookup returns CDR1 SGHAT and CDR2 FQDESV (reference sequence). The CDR3 loop spans 15 amino acids. The CDR3 is CASSKRNSGANVLTF.

The chain recombines TRBV20-1 with TRBJ2-3. Germline V gene sequence: CDR1 DFQATT, CDR2 SNEGSKA (reference sequence). The CDR3 spans 13 residues. This chain's CDR3 is CSASAEYTDTQYF.

The rearrangement uses TRBV11-2 and TRBJ2-7; checking the TCRdb D call of TRBD1 is not possible without DNA. The CDR3 loop spans 13 amino acids. The V gene's germline CDR1 is SGHAT and CDR2 FQNNGV. CDR3 region: CASTQPGALEQYF. Drawing the rest from reference TRBV11-2 and TRBJ2-7, the complete variable domain is EAGVAQSPRYKIIEKRQSVAFWCNPISGHATLYWYQQILGQGPKLLIQFQNNGVVDDSQLPKDRFSAERLKGVDSTLKIQPAKLEDSAVYLCASTQPGALEQYFGPGTRLTVT.

This sequence joins TRBV12-3 or TRBV12-4 and TRBJ2-3. This CDR3 is built from 13 residues. CDR3 loop: CASRSISRDTQYF.

This chain links TRBV29-1 with TRBJ2-2. CDR3 length equals 14 residues. CDR1 SQVTM and CDR2 ANQGSEA come from the germline V gene. CDR3 loop: CSVEKDTNTGELFF.

This CDR3 reads CASPPPRREYYNEQFF. V is TRBV18 and J is TRBJ2-1. The CDR3 runs to 16 residues. Germline V gene data show CDR1 as KGHSH and CDR2 as LQKENI.

The chain combines TRBV20-1 with TRBJ1-4; TCRdb outputs TRBD1, but without DNA this stays unchecked. The CDR3 consists of 12 residues. Germline-derived CDR1 and CDR2 are DFQATT and SNEGSKA (reference sequence). The CDR3 spells CSVPGMNEKLFF.

This chain uses TRBV7-2 with TRBJ2-7. This CDR3 spans 15 amino acids. Germline V lookup: CDR1 SGHTA, CDR2 FQGNSA. This CDR3 reads CASSLLRQLTYEQYF.

V is TRBV3-1 and J is TRBJ2-2; TCRdb's D call of TRBD2 is untestable without DNA. The CDR3 covers 16 residues. Germline CDR1 reads LGHDT; CDR2 reads YNNKEL (reference sequence). The CDR3: CASSQVYQGGTGELFF.

The rearrangement uses TRBV4-2 and TRBJ1-6; TCRdb's D gene call, TRBD1, goes unchecked for lack of DNA. Germline CDR1 and CDR2: LGHNA and YNFKEQ. This CDR3 region has 15 residues. The CDR3 loop reads CASSQDLTGGSPLHF.

The rearrangement uses TRBV6-1 and TRBJ2-1; TCRdb's assignment of TRBD2 cannot be checked, as there is no DNA. Germline CDR1 MNHNS, CDR2 SASEGT. This CDR3 is 15 amino acids long. CDR3: CASSSRDWTYNEQFF.

The V gene is TRBV12-3 or TRBV12-4, the J gene TRBJ2-3. The CDR3 length is 15 residues. CDR3 in amino acids: CASSLRQSSTDTQYF.

The chain employs TRBV6-2 or TRBV6-3 and TRBJ2-7; the TCRdb call, TRBD2, lacks DNA for checking. The germline V gene has CDR1 MNHEY and CDR2 SVGEGT. The CDR3 is 17 residues long. The CDR3 here is CASSWGLAGEGTYEQYF.

This chain joins TRBV29-1 and TRBJ2-1; absent DNA, TCRdb's TRBD2 call cannot be checked. The germline gives CDR1 SQVTM, CDR2 ANQGSEA. CDR3 size: 12 residues. CDR3 amino acids: CSVVGLSGEQFF.

The V gene is TRBV28, the J gene TRBJ1-2; the TRBD1 assignment by TCRdb is unverifiable without DNA. Germline V lookup: CDR1 MDHEN, CDR2 SYDVKM. This CDR3 region has 15 residues. This CDR3 reads CASNTIGQRSFGYTF.

The J gene is TRBJ2-7, the V gene TRBV20-1; TCRdb lists TRBD1, though no DNA is available to test this call. CDR1 DFQATT and CDR2 SNEGSKA come from the germline V gene (reference sequence). The CDR3 is made up of 14 amino acids. CDR3 protein: CSARDQQGQLEQYF.

CDR3: CATSDPTMAQHF. The rearrangement joins TRBV24-1 to TRBJ1-5. This CDR3 contains 12 residues. Germline V lookup: CDR1 KGHDR, CDR2 SFDVKD.

The V call is TRBV24-1, the J call TRBJ2-7; the TRBD2 assignment by TCRdb is unverifiable without DNA. From germline, CDR1 is KGHDR and CDR2 SFDVKD. The CDR3 has 15 residues. CDR3 in amino acids: CATQTSGLLAYEQYF.

This CDR3 reads CASRYSGGYQETQYF. The chain employs TRBV5-4 and TRBJ2-5; TCRdb's D call, TRBD2, is unchecked because there is no DNA. CDR1 and CDR2 from the germline V gene are SGHNT and YYREEE (reference sequence). There are 15 residues in the CDR3. Full variable domain (remainder filled in from reference TRBV5-4 and TRBJ2-5): ETGVTQSPTHLIKTRGQQVTLRCSSQSGHNTVSWYQQALGQGPQFIFQYYREEENGRGNFPPRFSGLQFPNYSSELNVNALELDDSALYLCASRYSGGYQETQYFGPGTRLLVL.